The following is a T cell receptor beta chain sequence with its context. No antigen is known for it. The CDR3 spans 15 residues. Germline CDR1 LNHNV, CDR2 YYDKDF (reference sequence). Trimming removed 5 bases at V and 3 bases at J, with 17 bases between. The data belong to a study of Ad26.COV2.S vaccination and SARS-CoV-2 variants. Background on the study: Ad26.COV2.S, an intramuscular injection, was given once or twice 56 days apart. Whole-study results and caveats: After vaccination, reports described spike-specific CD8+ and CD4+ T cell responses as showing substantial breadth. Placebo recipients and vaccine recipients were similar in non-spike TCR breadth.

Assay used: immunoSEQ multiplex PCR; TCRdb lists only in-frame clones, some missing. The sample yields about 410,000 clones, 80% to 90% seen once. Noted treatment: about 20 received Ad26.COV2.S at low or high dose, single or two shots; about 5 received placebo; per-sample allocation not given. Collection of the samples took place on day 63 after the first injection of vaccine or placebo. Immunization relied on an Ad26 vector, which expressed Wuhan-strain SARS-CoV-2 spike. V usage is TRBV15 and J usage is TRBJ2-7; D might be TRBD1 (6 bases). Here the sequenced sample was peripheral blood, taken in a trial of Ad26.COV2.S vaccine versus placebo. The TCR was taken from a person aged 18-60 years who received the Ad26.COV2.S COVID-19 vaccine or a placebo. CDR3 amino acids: CATSATTGPIYEQYF. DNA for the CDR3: TGTGCCACCAGCGCCACTACAGGGCCCATCTACGAGCAGTACTTC.